Listed here are 23 T cell receptor beta chains from one sample, sequenced in a study of identical twins. Each CDR3 protein is one row after TCRdb ran MiXCR on the 5' RACE reads. The sample lists under 900,000 distinct CDR3 sequences, roughly 20% seen once, with approximately 14% in the top ten. These data are also associated with another study on T cells expressing NK-cell markers.

Sequencing was carried out using PBMCs. Every receptor here comes from a woman aged 18-29 years in good health.

The chain employs TRBV6-1 and TRBJ1-4; D not certain. Germline CDR1 is MNHNS and CDR2 is SASEGT. CDR3 length: 16 residues. The V end lost 6 bases, the J end lost 3 bases, and 17 bases lay between the germline ends. CDR3 sequence (DNA): TGTGCCAGCAGCCGCCGGACTTCCCGATCTAATGAAAAACTGTTTTTT. Its protein is CASSRRTSRSNEKLFF.

This chain joins TRBV9 and TRBJ2-5; D possibly matches TRBD1 or TRBD2 (5 bases each). The germline V gene encodes CDR1 SGDLS and CDR2 YYNGEE. Trimming left V 3 bases short and J 5 bases short, with 8 bases between. This CDR3 has 12 residues. The CDR3 nucleotides are TGTGCCAGCAGCGGGGACGTGGAGACCCAGTACTTC. This sequence encodes CASSGDVETQYF.

This chain connects TRBV7-2 to TRBJ2-7; maybe TRBD2 (7 bases). The CDR3 consists of 15 residues. Deletions cut 1 base from V and 7 bases from J, with 17 bases between. CDR1 and CDR2 (germline): SGHTA, FQGNSA. In DNA form, the CDR3 reads TGTGCCAGCAGCTTAGTATACAGGGACTATCGGGAGCAGTACTTC. Translated: CASSLVYRDYREQYF.

The rearrangement links TRBV20-1 to TRBJ2-3; 13 bases match TRBD2. From germline, CDR1 is DFQATT and CDR2 SNEGSKA (reference sequence). This CDR3 comprises 15 residues. Written as DNA, the CDR3 is TGCAGCTTACTAGCGGGGGGGCTTAGGGCAGATACGCAGTATTTT. It yields the protein CSLLAGGLRADTQYF.

DNA of the CDR3: TGTGCCAGCAGCTTGGTCGGTCAAGCACCCGGGGAGCTGTTTTTT. It encodes CASSLVGQAPGELFF. The V call is TRBV5-4, the J call TRBJ2-2; no clear D gene. V was clipped by 0 bases and J by 6 bases, with 12 bases between them. The CDR3 extends over 15 amino acids. CDR1 is SGHNT and CDR2 is YYREEE in the germline V gene (reference sequence).

This clonotype was counted only a few times. This sequence joins TRBV20-1 and TRBJ1-3; TRBD1 is a possible D gene (5 bases). CDR3 length: 14 residues. Trimming took 3 bases from V and 2 from J, leaving 11 bases between them. Per germline, CDR1 DFQATT and CDR2 SNEGSKA (reference sequence). The CDR3 here is CSASAGTAGNTIYF. The CDR3 nucleotides are TGCAGTGCTAGTGCAGGGACGGCTGGAAACACCATATATTTT.

This clonotype has only a few counts. The chain has TRBV10-3 and TRBJ1-2; TRBD1 is a possible D gene (5 bases). The V end was cut by 8 bases, the J end by 2 bases, with 12 bases between. CDR1 and CDR2 from the germline V gene are ENHRY and SYGVKD. This CDR3 region has 13 residues. The CDR3 spells CAIRDGLNYGYTF. The CDR3 DNA follows: TGTGCCATCCGGGACGGTCTCAACTATGGCTACACCTTC.

This chain uses TRBV15 with TRBJ2-7, with D perhaps matching TRBD1 or TRBD2 (5 bases each). The CDR3 extends over 17 amino acids. Germline values: CDR1 LNHNV, CDR2 YYDKDF (reference sequence). Between the trimmed V and J ends, which lost 0 bases and 0 bases, there was a span of 15 bases. For the CDR3, the DNA is TGTGCCACCAGCAGAGATCAGGGAGTTTTTAGCTCCTACGAGCAGTACTTC. Amino acids: CATSRDQGVFSSYEQYF.

This clonotype was seen only a few times. This sequence joins TRBV5-1 and TRBJ2-1, with D possibly matching TRBD2 (5 bases). V was trimmed by 3 bases and J by 2 bases, leaving 12 bases between them. The germline V gene has CDR1 SGHRS and CDR2 YFSETQ. This CDR3 is built from 15 residues. CDR3 nucleotides: TGCGCCAGCAGCTCGCCGGGATCCCCCTACAATGAGCAGTTCTTC. This codes for CASSSPGSPYNEQFF. Complete variable domain (other parts from reference TRBV5-1 and TRBJ2-1): KAGVTQTPRYLIKTRGQQVTLSCSPISGHRSVSWYQQTPGQGLQFLFEYFSETQRNKGNFPGRFSGRQFSNSRSEMNVSTLELGDSALYLCASSSPGSPYNEQFFGPGTRLTVL.

V and J are TRBV3-1 and TRBJ1-5, with D unresolved. The CDR3 extends over 13 amino acids. From germline, CDR1 is LGHDT and CDR2 YNNKEL (reference sequence). The V gene lost 3 bases and the J gene lost 4 bases, with 7 bases spanning the gap. CDR3 sequence: CASSHLENQPQHF. As DNA, the CDR3 is TGTGCCAGCAGCCACCTTGAAAATCAGCCCCAGCATTTT.

This clonotype was counted between two and nine times. This CDR3 reads CASSPIGGVGELFF. The DNA of the CDR3 is TGTGCCAGCTCACCAATTGGAGGGGTCGGGGAGCTGTTTTTT. The V call is TRBV18, the J call TRBJ2-2, with D maybe TRBD2 (6 bases). CDR1 is KGHSH and CDR2 is LQKENI in the germline V gene. The CDR3 has 14 amino acids. V shed 2 bases and J shed 7 bases, with 11 bases lying between them.

This clonotype was detected only once. This sequence joins TRBV10-1 and TRBJ2-2; D perhaps matches TRBD1 (6 bases). Germline V gene sequence: CDR1 WNHNN, CDR2 SYGVQD (reference sequence). Trimming pared 8 bases from V and 0 bases from J, leaving 10 bases between. There are 14 residues in the CDR3. CDR3 protein: CASPDRTNTGELFF. The DNA for the CDR3 is TGCGCCAGCCCGGACAGAACGAACACCGGGGAGCTGTTTTTT.

The chain recombines TRBV5-5 with TRBJ1-5; weak D call: TRBD1 (6 bases). Per germline, CDR1 SGHKS and CDR2 YYEKEE (reference sequence). V lost 2 bases and J lost 7, with 10 bases in between. There are 13 residues in the CDR3. The CDR3 spells CASSFRGLQPQHF. The CDR3 DNA reads as TGTGCCAGCAGCTTCAGGGGCCTCCAGCCCCAGCATTTT.

The table lists this clonotype with many counts. The chain combines TRBV7-9 with TRBJ2-3; D possibly corresponds to TRBD2 (5 bases). V dropped 11 bases and J dropped 4 bases, with 7 bases sitting between them. In germline, CDR1 is SEHNR, CDR2 FQNEAQ (reference sequence). There are 10 residues in the CDR3. CDR3 sequence reads: CAAGADTQYF. CDR3 nucleotides: TGTGCCGCCGGGGCAGATACGCAGTATTTT.

This clonotype turned up a few times. The CDR3 DNA reads as TGTGCCAGCAGAGTGACTCGCTCGCCTTACAATGAGCAGTTCTTC. It yields the protein CASRVTRSPYNEQFF. The chain combines TRBV5-8 with TRBJ2-1, with D unclear. V lost 5 bases, J lost 4 bases, and 16 bases lay in between. CDR1 is SGHTS, CDR2 YDEGEE, per germline. CDR3 length: 15 residues.

The V call is TRBV4-1, the J call TRBJ2-5; perhaps D is TRBD1 or TRBD2 (6 bases each). Germline lookup yields CDR1 MGHRA and CDR2 YSYEKL. V was clipped by 0 bases and J by 3 bases, with 14 bases between them. This CDR3 is 16 amino acids long. The DNA for the CDR3 is TGCGCCAGCAGCCAAGATGTGGGGGGCACGGAAGAGACCCAGTACTTC. Protein sequence: CASSQDVGGTEETQYF.

This chain links TRBV10-3 with TRBJ2-2; D is unclear. The ends were cut back, 10 bases at V and 4 bases at J, with 16 bases in the middle. CDR3 length: 14 residues. Germline CDR1 is ENHRY and CDR2 is SYGVKD. The CDR3 DNA reads TGTGCCACCCGAAGTAGGGCCGCCACCGGGGAGCTGTTTTTT. It is translated as CATRSRAATGELFF.

The chain recombines TRBV20-1 with TRBJ2-3; 8 bases agree with TRBD2. This CDR3 is 18 amino acids long. The V segment lost 1 base and the J segment 2 bases; nucleotides outside the gene matches: 14. The germline CDR1 and CDR2 sequences are DFQATT and SNEGSKA (reference sequence). CDR3 sequence (DNA): TGCAGTGCTAGAGGCTCCGGCGGGAGGTCCACGTACACAGATACGCAGTATTTT. It yields the protein CSARGSGGRSTYTDTQYF.

The sample holds many counts of this clonotype. The chain recombines TRBV5-1 with TRBJ2-7; D remains unclear. The CDR3 has 14 residues. In germline, CDR1 is SGHRS, CDR2 YFSETQ. V lost 6 bases, J lost 2 bases, and 15 bases lay in between. The CDR3 spells CASNDVSVPYEQYF. Written as DNA, the CDR3 is TGCGCCAGCAACGATGTCAGCGTTCCCTACGAGCAGTACTTC.

The V gene is TRBV3-1, the J gene TRBJ2-1; D is unclear. CDR3 length equals 15 residues. The ends were cut back, 2 bases at V and 8 bases at J, with 16 bases in the middle. Germline V CDR1 and CDR2: LGHDT, YNNKEL (reference sequence). CDR3 nucleotide sequence: TGTGCCAGCAGCCAACGTCTAGATTACACTCATGAGCAGTTCTTC. This gives the protein CASSQRLDYTHEQFF.

This clonotype has more than one count but fewer than ten. V and J are TRBV14 and TRBJ1-2, with D maybe TRBD1 (6 bases). The CDR3 covers 14 residues. Germline loops: CDR1 SGHDN, CDR2 FVKESK. V dropped 3 bases and J dropped 8 bases, with 16 bases sitting between them. The CDR3 protein is CASSQHITGGGYTF. As DNA, the CDR3 is TGTGCCAGCAGCCAGCATATTACGGGGGGCGGCTACACCTTC.

The genes are TRBV7-8 and TRBJ2-3, with D uncertain. Trimming took 6 bases from V and 0 from J, leaving 16 bases between them. In germline, CDR1 is SGHVS, CDR2 FQNEAQ. The CDR3 loop spans 16 amino acids. CDR3 protein: CASSLGFSSSTDTQYF. CDR3 DNA: TGTGCCAGCAGTCTAGGTTTCAGCTCGAGCACAGATACGCAGTATTTT. Supplemented by reference TRBV7-8 and TRBJ2-3, the full variable domain reads GAGVSQSPRYKVAKRGQDVALRCDPISGHVSLFWYQQALGQGPEFLTYFQNEAQLDKSGLPSDRFFAERPEGSVSTLKIQRTQQEDSAVYLCASSLGFSSSTDTQYFGPGTRLTVL.

This clonotype was recorded a few times. The CDR3 spells CASSLVTGDTDTQYF. The CDR3 DNA is TGTGCCAGCAGCCTCGTTACAGGGGACACAGATACGCAGTATTTT. The V gene is TRBV6-1, the J gene TRBJ2-3; 7 bases agree with TRBD1. The CDR3 consists of 15 residues. Trimming cost V 6 bases and J 2 bases; bases outside gene matches: 8. CDR1 and CDR2 (germline): MNHNS, SASEGT.